This TCR beta chain was recorded in a study of memory CD4+ T cells and cytomegalovirus serostatus. TCRdb's table, derived via immunoSEQ multiplex PCR, lists solely in-frame clones and lacks some. The profile shows over 40,000 clones, roughly 80% of them singletons. The sort gate was single viable CD3+CD4+CD8-CD45RO+ cells for memory CD4+ T cells. This TCR derives from an adult in good health and CMV-seronegative. The sequenced sample consisted of memory CD4+ T cells from blood.

CDR3 amino acids: CASSHDSLSEQYF. The CDR3 DNA reads as TGTGCCAGCAGCCACGACAGTCTCAGCGAGCAGTACTTC. The chain combines TRBV7-9 with TRBJ2-7; D is possibly TRBD1 (5 bases). The V gene's germline CDR1 is SEHNR and CDR2 FQNEAQ (reference sequence). Between the trimmed V and J ends, which lost 5 bases and 6 bases, there was a span of 14 bases. CDR3 length equals 13 residues.